Sequencing of this TCR beta chain was carried out in a study of immune heterogeneity within non-small cell lung tumors. The template for each sample was 600 ng of genomic DNA, which had been extracted from bulk tumor tissue. Biopsies, several per primary tumor and spaced far apart, were collected during surgery. Patients with untreated, newly diagnosed non-small cell lung cancer underwent curative surgery. Donors comprised surgical patients with newly diagnosed non-small cell lung cancer, operated on with curative intent. This clonotype qualifies as large (0.1 to 1%). Its target is not known. TCR beta CDR3 was amplified by multiplex PCR, first round approximately 10 cycles, 32 V and 13 J primers. TCRdb redid the calling of the multiplex PCR reads with MiXCR, one entry per CDR3 protein. This sample has a few thousand distinct CDR3 sequences; around 18% occur once, and the top ten carry less than 4.5%.

The CDR3 sequence is 18 residues long. Trimming took 6 bases from V and 2 from J; bases not matched to a gene: 13. CDR1 MNHNS and CDR2 SASEGT come from the germline V gene. Regarding the study as a whole: Within each patient, tumor sites shared identical dominant CDR3 beta clonotypes and also held site-unique high-frequency clones.

This receptor was taken from a middle-aged man with non-small cell lung cancer. The sample consisted of lung tumor tissue. The rearrangement links TRBV6-1 to TRBJ2-3, with 11 bases that match TRBD2. The chain's CDR3 is CASSLKPGLADFTDTQYF. For the CDR3, the DNA is TGTGCCAGCAGCCTTAAACCGGGACTAGCGGATTTCACAGATACGCAGTATTTT.